This entry lists 3 T cell receptor beta chains sequenced from one sample in a study of blood T cell repertoires in COVID-19. The method was immunoSEQ multiplex PCR; TCRdb's version includes in-frame clones alone and lacks a portion of them. This sample has roughly 200,000 clones, with 80% to 90% found just once. The sample taken for sequencing was peripheral blood. Every receptor here comes from a human donor with active or convalescent COVID-19. The donor label of this sample is uncertain.

J is TRBJ2-2 and V is TRBV15; the match to TRBD2 covers 12 bases. With 1 base clipped from V and 6 bases from J, the junction kept 3 bases outside the gene matches. The CDR3 sequence is 16 residues long. Germline loops: CDR1 LNHNV, CDR2 YYDKDF (reference sequence). CDR3 sequence reads: CATSRGLAGGAGELFF. CDR3 nucleotides: TGTGCCACCAGCAGAGGGCTAGCGGGAGGGGCCGGGGAGCTGTTTTTT.

The table lists this clone with a few counts. The V and J genes are TRBV2 and TRBJ2-2; D possibly corresponds to TRBD2 (6 bases). The CDR3 loop spans 17 amino acids. With 7 bases removed from V and 2 bases from J, the gap between germline ends came to 20 bases. Germline V CDR1 and CDR2: SNHLY, FYNNEI. CDR3 loop: CASTLRGGEFNTGELFF. CDR3 in DNA: TGTGCCAGCACCCTGAGGGGCGGGGAATTCAACACCGGGGAGCTGTTTTTT. Looking up the rest from reference TRBV2 and TRBJ2-2 gives the full variable domain: EPEVTQTPSHQVTQMGQEVILRCVPISNHLYFYWYRQILGQKVEFLVSFYNNEISEKSEIFDDQFSVERPDGSNFTLKIRSTKLEDSAMYFCASTLRGGEFNTGELFFGEGSRLTVL.

The V call is TRBV5-4, the J call TRBJ2-3, with D possibly matching TRBD2 (6 bases). There are 16 residues in the CDR3. Germline CDR1 is SGHNT and CDR2 is YYREEE (reference sequence). V lost 0 bases to trimming and J lost 3 bases, with 14 bases between them. The CDR3 loop reads CASSLAVAGTTDTQYF. CDR3 in DNA: TGTGCCAGCAGCTTGGCCGTCGCGGGAACAACAGATACGCAGTATTTT. The complete variable domain, with remaining parts taken from reference TRBV5-4 and TRBJ2-3, reads ETGVTQSPTHLIKTRGQQVTLRCSSQSGHNTVSWYQQALGQGPQFIFQYYREEENGRGNFPPRFSGLQFPNYSSELNVNALELDDSALYLCASSLAVAGTTDTQYFGPGTRLTVL.